These 8 T cell receptor beta chains came from one sample sequenced in a study of T-cell memory formation after mild COVID-19. TCRdb ran MiXCR on the 5' RACE reads and lists one entry per CDR3 protein. The repertoire holds roughly 250,000 distinct CDR3 sequences, with about a sixth as singletons. The sequencing input was PBMCs or a T cell subset sorted from them (not recorded which). These receptors all come from a man between 18 and 35 years old who had mild COVID-19 (a few samples of this study predate the infection). Cell type and time point are not known.

This clonotype was found a few times. The chain combines TRBV29-1 with TRBJ1-2; D unclear. The germline CDR1 and CDR2 sequences are SQVTM and ANQGSEA. Trimming pared 8 bases from V and 5 bases from J, leaving 15 bases between. This CDR3 is built from 12 residues. CDR3: CSSGRDGYGYTF. CDR3 DNA sequence: TGCAGCTCCGGACGGGATGGTTATGGCTACACCTTC.

This clonotype showed up just a few times. The CDR3 loop reads CASSSPEGAKNIQYF. The CDR3 DNA reads TGTGCCAGCAGCTCCCCAGAGGGGGCCAAAAACATTCAGTACTTC. This sequence joins TRBV7-9 and TRBJ2-4; D may match TRBD1 or TRBD2 (5 bases each). CDR1 and CDR2 (germline): SEHNR, FQNEAQ (reference sequence). The germline V and J ends were trimmed by 4 bases and 1 base, with 11 bases remaining between them. The CDR3 spans 15 residues.

This clonotype was recorded a few times. The V and J genes are TRBV2 and TRBJ2-7; no definite D call. The length of the CDR3 is 12 residues. Trimming left V 3 bases short and J 3 bases short, with 6 bases between. The germline CDR1 and CDR2 sequences are SNHLY and FYNNEI. CDR3: CASSENGYEQYV. In DNA, the CDR3 is TGTGCCAGCAGTGAGAACGGCTACGAGCAGTACGTC.

This clonotype was counted between two and nine times. This chain joins TRBV7-9 and TRBJ1-1; D not certain. Per germline, CDR1 SEHNR and CDR2 FQNEAQ (reference sequence). There are 12 residues in the CDR3. V was trimmed by 6 bases and J by 4 bases, leaving 9 bases between them. Here the CDR3 reads CASRDVGTEAFF. The CDR3 DNA reads as TGTGCCAGCAGGGATGTGGGCACTGAAGCTTTCTTT.

The table lists this clonotype with a few counts. The chain combines TRBV7-2 with TRBJ1-3, with unresolved D. The CDR3 covers 14 residues. Germline V CDR1 and CDR2: SGHTA, FQGNSA. Trimming took 1 base from V and 4 from J, leaving 8 bases between them. DNA for the CDR3: TGTGCCAGCAGCTTAGACGGAATCGGAAACACCATATATTTT. Protein: CASSLDGIGNTIYF.

This clonotype was recorded a few times. The chain carries TRBV6-5 and TRBJ1-4, with D possibly being TRBD1 (6 bases). The V end lost 0 bases, the J end lost 8 bases, and 13 bases lay between the germline ends. Germline CDR1 and CDR2: MNHEY and SVGAGI. The CDR3 spans 15 residues. CDR3 in amino acids: CASSYSSGAGEKLFF. Here the CDR3 DNA reads TGTGCCAGCAGTTACTCCTCAGGGGCTGGCGAAAAACTGTTTTTT.

This clonotype was counted between two and nine times. The chain joins TRBV7-2 to TRBJ1-3; TRBD1 might be the D (6 bases). CDR1 and CDR2 from the germline V gene are SGHTA and FQGNSA. Trimming removed 5 bases at V and 1 base at J, with 9 bases between. The CDR3 is made up of 14 amino acids. Written as DNA, the CDR3 is TGTGCCAGCAGCGAACAGGGATCTGGAAACACCATATATTTT. Translated: CASSEQGSGNTIYF.

This rearrangement joins TRBV7-2 to TRBJ1-1; TRBD1 agrees at 10 bases. Losses at the gene ends were 5 bases for V and 5 bases for J; bases not matched to a gene: 8. The CDR3 runs 15 residues. Germline V gene lookup returns CDR1 SGHTA and CDR2 FQGNSA. The CDR3 region has the DNA TGTGCCAGCAGCCCTTGGGACAGGGGAGGAACTGAAGCTTTCTTT. Protein: CASSPWDRGGTEAFF.